The present entry profiles one T cell receptor beta chain with its context. The target antigen is unknown. Method: immunoSEQ multiplex PCR; TCRdb's copy keeps in-frame clones and lacks some. This table has more than 15,000 clones, roughly 90% appearing once. The data were obtained in a study of T cells in pancreatic ductal adenocarcinoma. The selected patients with pancreatic ductal adenocarcinoma had surgery but no neoadjuvant therapy. Study-wide points: Tumors hold more CD45RO+ effector T cells, which may bias toward lower diversity. Tumor and blood clonality did not differ significantly, about 0.11 versus 0.072. Tumor samples had fewer productive templates and approximately 8-fold fewer unique clonotypes than blood.

The V and J ends lost 5 bases and 3 bases respectively, with 13 bases between them. This CDR3 contains 14 residues. Looked up from germline, CDR1 is MDHEN and CDR2 is SYDVKM. The material sequenced was PBMCs. The chain uses TRBV28 and TRBJ1-1, with no clear D. This clonotype was obtained from a human donor with pancreatic ductal adenocarcinoma. This CDR3 reads CASSLLVTDTEAFF. In DNA, the CDR3 is TGTGCCAGCAGTCTCCTAGTGACGGACACTGAAGCTTTCTTT.